Listed here is a single T cell receptor (beta chain). Its target is unknown. Libraries were prepared by immunoSEQ multiplex PCR; TCRdb keeps only in-frame clonotypes and omits some of them. Of several thousand clones detected, roughly 68% appear once; the ten largest clones hold 7% to 9%. The germline gives CDR1 SGHTA, CDR2 FQGTGA. This CDR3 is 15 amino acids long. V shed 0 bases, J shed 2 bases, and the junction held 1 base outside the gene matches. This sample was included in a study of early stage breast cancer tumors. Points from the study as a whole: Blood repertoires resembled normal breast more than tumor.

Specimen: breast tumor tissue. This receptor was obtained from a person in their fifties with breast cancer. The V call is TRBV7-3, the J call TRBJ2-5; 9 positions match TRBD2. CDR3 region: CASSLTTSGQETQYF. In nucleotides, the CDR3 is TGTGCCAGCAGCTTAACGACTAGCGGACAAGAGACCCAGTACTTC.